This T cell receptor beta chain was sequenced during a study of T cells in Graves' hyperthyroidism and ophthalmopathy. V lost 5 bases and J lost 9, with 12 bases in between. The CDR3 contains 12 residues. Per germline, CDR1 MDHEN and CDR2 SYDVKM. The investigators amplified TCR beta CDR3 regions from RNA transcripts. First-round RT-PCR with HTBI primers amplified the TCR CDR3 region. MiXCR, applied by TCRdb to the multiplex PCR reads, yields one record per CDR3 protein. The table shows a few hundred thousand distinct CDR3 sequences, with about 15% occurring only once. This clonotype was seen at least ten times.

The source material was blood. The rearrangement uses TRBV28 and TRBJ2-3; D not resolved. This receptor was identified in a young woman with Graves' hyperthyroidism. CDR3: CASSARAGTQYF. The CDR3 DNA reads as TGTGCCAGCAGTGCGCGAGCTGGGACGCAGTATTTT.